A single TCR beta chain is shown here with its context. This entry comes from a study of blood T cell repertoires in COVID-19. Study at large: The samples span acute and convalescent COVID-19 from the United States, Italy and Spain. Sample material is recorded as cDNA or gDNA derived from T cells, B-cell-depleted T cells, or PBMCs.

Germline trimming cut 6 bases from V and 7 bases from J; bases unmatched to any gene: 9. This CDR3 is built from 16 residues. The V gene's germline CDR1 is MNHEY and CDR2 SVGEGT. In the authors' workflow: Reference gene primers were amplified, and this amplification served to estimate nucleated cell counts. The assay was immunoSEQ multiplex PCR, and TCRdb's table has in-frame clones only and misses some. The DNA gave D and trimming, while V, J and clone size come from that table. The sample records about 120,000 clones, nearly 90% being singletons. Seattle participants joined during active infection and were tracked over time.

The chain links TRBV6-2 or TRBV6-3 to TRBJ2-1; 13 bases line up with TRBD2. This receptor was identified in a woman in her sixties or seventies with COVID-19, enrolled during active disease. Sequenced input: peripheral blood. CDR3: CASSPGLAGIGNEQFF. The CDR3 region has the DNA TGTGCCAGCAGCCCGGGACTAGCGGGGATAGGGAATGAGCAGTTCTTC.